These 24 T cell receptor beta chains were sequenced from one sample in a study of molecular identifiers for immune sequencing clone quantification. MiXCR, applied by TCRdb to the PCR reads, yields one record per CDR3 protein. The sample yields 65,000 or so distinct CDR3 sequences, about 18% seen once. The sequencing input was naive CD8+ T cells from blood, with Jurkat cell RNA spiked in. This sample's subset: FACS-sorted CD8+CD4-CCR7+CD45RA+ naive T cells. These receptors were taken from a human donor in good health. Some libraries in this study had Jurkat cell RNA spiked in.

Ten or more counts support this clonotype. The chain combines TRBV29-1 with TRBJ1-1; tentative D call: TRBD1 (5 bases). The germline gives CDR1 SQVTM, CDR2 ANQGSEA. V was cut by 7 bases and J by 7 bases, with 16 bases left in between. The CDR3 consists of 12 residues. The CDR3 coding sequence is TGCAGCGCCCTGAGGGGCGCAGATGAAGCTTTCTTT. Encoded protein: CSALRGADEAFF.

This clonotype was counted only a few times. This sequence joins TRBV6-5 and TRBJ2-7; D perhaps matches TRBD2 (5 bases). The germline gives CDR1 MNHEY, CDR2 SVGAGI. With 3 bases removed from V and 3 bases from J, the gap between germline ends came to 12 bases. The length of the CDR3 is 14 residues. CDR3 region: CASSYNDGVYEQYF. In DNA form, the CDR3 reads TGTGCCAGCAGTTATAACGACGGGGTCTACGAGCAGTACTTC.

Concerning this clonotype: This could be a read error, since a much larger clone is one nucleotide away. The limits of the CDR3 on the DNA are not certain, so only TCRdb's listed CDR3 is given. This sequence joins TRBV27 and TRBJ2-3; the D call in the table, TRBD1, was not verified against the DNA. The CDR3 is made up of 18 amino acids, end residues included. Germline values: CDR1 MNHEY, CDR2 SMNVEV (reference sequence). CDR3 sequence: CASSSLEVGEGATDTRYF.

This clonotype appeared a few times. Just one base apart from a much larger clone, this may be a read error. The V and J genes are TRBV4-1 and TRBJ2-1, with 11 bases lining up with TRBD2. The V segment lost 8 bases and the J segment 6 bases; nucleotides outside the gene matches: 9. CDR3 length: 15 residues. Per the germline V gene, CDR1 is MGHRA and CDR2 is YSYEKL. The CDR3 protein is CASGLGLAALNEQFF. CDR3 bases: TGCGCCAGCGGCCTGGGACTAGCGGCCCTCAATGAGCAGTTCTTC.

There are many counts of this clonotype. V gene TRBV7-9 combines with J gene TRBJ2-7, with 7 bases matching TRBD1. V trimming: 5 bases; J trimming: 2 bases; junction bases outside the gene matches: 3. Germline V lookup: CDR1 SEHNR, CDR2 FQNEAQ (reference sequence). The length of the CDR3 is 13 residues. CDR3 coding DNA: TGTGCCAGCAGCCACACAGGGGCCTACGAGCAGTACTTC. Residues: CASSHTGAYEQYF.

Concerning this clonotype itself: With a much larger clone just one base away, this may be a read error. V gene TRBV27 combines with J gene TRBJ1-6; D gene unclear. CDR1 is MNHEY, CDR2 SMNVEV, per germline (reference sequence). V was shortened by 7 bases and J by 0 bases, with 10 bases between the two germline ends. The CDR3 has 15 amino acids. CDR3 sequence (DNA): TGTGCCAGCAAACCCCTGAACTCCTATAATTCACCCCTCCACTTT. It encodes CASKPLNSYNSPLHF.

This clonotype has at least ten counts. The chain couples TRBV14 to TRBJ2-5, with 7 nucleotides matching TRBD2. The CDR3 has 17 amino acids. The germline V gene encodes CDR1 SGHDN and CDR2 FVKESK. With V trimmed by 0 bases and J by 5 bases, 12 bases remained unmatched. The CDR3 spells CASSQDVLLAALETQYF. The CDR3 DNA sequence: TGTGCCAGCAGCCAAGATGTATTGCTAGCGGCTCTGGAGACCCAGTACTTC.

This clonotype was recorded many times. The V and J genes are TRBV6-1 and TRBJ2-1, with D hard to call. CDR1 and CDR2 from the germline V gene are MNHNS and SASEGT. The CDR3 extends over 14 amino acids. V was pared by 1 base and J by 3 bases, with 7 bases between. The CDR3, as DNA: TGTGCCAGCAGTGAAGAAGCTATCTACAATGAGCAGTTCTTC. Encoded protein: CASSEEAIYNEQFF.

This clonotype has just a few counts. The chain carries TRBV20-1 and TRBJ1-1, with D uncertain. Germline V CDR1 and CDR2: DFQATT, SNEGSKA (reference sequence). The CDR3 consists of 13 residues. Trimming left V 2 bases short and J 3 bases short, with 10 bases between. DNA for the CDR3: TGCAGTGCTAGAATGGGAGATTACACTGAAGCTTTCTTT. Protein: CSARMGDYTEAFF.

This clonotype turned up a few times. The chain recombines TRBV7-9 with TRBJ1-2; tentatively, D is TRBD1 (5 bases). The CDR3 extends over 12 amino acids. Deletions cut 3 bases from V and 6 bases from J, with 8 bases between. CDR1 is SEHNR and CDR2 is FQNEAQ in the germline V gene (reference sequence). The CDR3 spells CASSLARDGYTF. The CDR3 DNA follows: TGTGCCAGCAGCTTGGCCAGGGATGGCTACACCTTC.

This clonotype has ten or more counts. The genes are TRBV20-1 and TRBJ2-2, with 12 nucleotides matching TRBD2. Germline V gene lookup returns CDR1 DFQATT and CDR2 SNEGSKA (reference sequence). Germline trimming cut 0 bases from V and 5 bases from J; bases unmatched to any gene: 4. The CDR3 loop spans 16 amino acids. CDR3 nucleotide sequence: TGCAGTGCTAGAGATTTGACTAGCGGGAGTACCGGGGAGCTGTTTTTT. Protein: CSARDLTSGSTGELFF.

Note on this clonotype: A junction boundary mismatches the germline segment, possibly from a read error. The rearrangement uses TRBV10-3 and TRBJ2-5, with D perhaps matching TRBD2 (7 bases). CDR3 length equals 15 residues. Germline lookup yields CDR1 ENHRY and CDR2 SYGVKD. The CDR3 coding sequence is TGTGCCATCAGTGATGCGAGGGGGAGGGCGAAGACCCAGCACTTC. It encodes CAISDARGRAKTQHF.

This clonotype has a single count. A clone one base away is much larger, so this may be a read error. CDR3 sequence (DNA): TGTGCCTGCAGTGTAGGACAGGGGTTTAGGCAGCCCCAGCATTTT. As protein: CACSVGQGFRQPQHF. V is TRBV28 and J is TRBJ1-5, with 9 bases identical to TRBD1. Germline V CDR1 and CDR2: MDHEN, SYDVKM. The CDR3 runs to 15 residues.

This clonotype was picked up many times. CDR3 DNA sequence: TGTGCCAGCAACTACCGCGGCGACAGGGCGGACACTGAAGCTTTCTTT. This encodes CASNYRGDRADTEAFF. The rearrangement uses TRBV6-5 and TRBJ1-1, with 7 positions matching TRBD1. Unmatched junction bases numbered 14, after V lost 7 bases and J lost 3 bases. Germline CDR1 and CDR2: MNHEY and SVGAGI. This CDR3 spans 16 amino acids.

The table lists this clonotype with a few counts. V is TRBV12-3 or TRBV12-4 and J is TRBJ2-1; D is ambiguous. Trimming cost V 3 bases and J 7 bases, with 7 bases left between them. The length of the CDR3 is 12 residues. CDR3 nucleotide sequence: TGTGCCAGCAGTTTTAACGTGAATGAGCAGTTCTTC. Translating it yields CASSFNVNEQFF.

This clonotype was counted at least ten times. The gene calls are TRBV7-6 and TRBJ2-7; TRBD2 matches at 10 bases. There are 15 residues in the CDR3. CDR1 SGHVS and CDR2 FNYEAQ come from the germline V gene. V shed 5 bases, J shed 2 bases, and the junction held 6 bases outside the gene matches. The CDR3 nucleotides are TGTGCCAGCAGCGTGACTGGACTAGCGGCCTACGAGCAGTACTTC. It specifies CASSVTGLAAYEQYF.

This clonotype was observed many times. The germline gene is not matched at one end of the junction; a read error may be the cause. The gene calls are TRBV29-1 and TRBJ1-5; D is unresolved. CDR1 and CDR2 (germline): SQVTM, ANQGSEA. The CDR3 is 14 residues long. The CDR3 region has the DNA TGCAGCGTTAAAGACCGACTCCCCAATCAGCCCCAGCATTTT. Residues: CSVKDRLPNQPQHF.

This clonotype has ten or more counts. This chain links TRBV19 with TRBJ2-1; D is ambiguous. Germline assignment: CDR1 LNHDA and CDR2 SQIVND (reference sequence). The CDR3 totals 12 residues. Trimming pared 5 bases from V and 7 bases from J, leaving 9 bases between. The CDR3 is CASSLGMNEQFF. The CDR3 DNA is TGTGCCAGTAGTTTAGGAATGAATGAGCAGTTCTTC. Based on the CDR3 plus reference TRBV19 and TRBJ2-1, the full variable domain is DGGITQSPKYLFRKEGQNVTLSCEQNLNHDAMYWYRQDPGQGLRLIYYSQIVNDFQKGDIAEGYSVSREKKESFPLTVTSAQKNPTAFYLCASSLGMNEQFFGPGTRLTVL.

This clonotype has a count of ten or more. The chain carries TRBV27 and TRBJ2-5, with D unclear. Germline V CDR1 and CDR2: MNHEY, SMNVEV (reference sequence). The length of the CDR3 is 13 residues. Trimming took off 2 bases at V and 1 base at J, with 5 bases between the two ends. The CDR3 protein is CASSLIGQETQYF. In DNA form, the CDR3 reads TGTGCCAGCAGTTTAATTGGCCAAGAGACCCAGTACTTC.

In its sample, this clonotype was seen many times. The chain couples TRBV5-5 to TRBJ2-7; D is unclear. CDR1 is SGHKS, CDR2 YYEKEE, per germline (reference sequence). The CDR3 covers 15 residues. Deletions cut 4 bases from V and 0 bases from J, with 14 bases between. CDR3 protein: CASSPTSRTSYEQYF. For the CDR3, the DNA is TGTGCCAGCAGCCCGACATCCCGGACCTCCTACGAGCAGTACTTC.

This clonotype was seen only a few times. A much bigger clone sits one base away, suggesting this may be a read error. V gene TRBV20-1 combines with J gene TRBJ2-7; 10 positions agree with TRBD2. The CDR3 consists of 16 residues. The germline gives CDR1 DFQATT, CDR2 SNEGSKA (reference sequence). V lost 6 bases, J lost 4 bases, and 15 bases stayed unmatched. The CDR3 region is CSASPALAGDMYEQYF. As DNA, the CDR3 is TGCAGTGCAAGCCCAGCGCTAGCGGGAGACATGTACGAGCAGTACTTC.

This clonotype occurred many times. This chain links TRBV4-1 with TRBJ2-7; D unresolved. V was pared by 7 bases and J by 7 bases, with 14 bases between. Per the germline V gene, CDR1 is MGHRA and CDR2 is YSYEKL. This CDR3 has 12 residues. The CDR3 loop reads CASTGRTAEQYF. DNA for the CDR3: TGCGCCAGCACCGGTCGCACAGCAGAGCAGTACTTC.

This clonotype was detected only a few times. The chain joins TRBV5-8 to TRBJ1-5, with D unclear. Germline-derived CDR1 and CDR2 are SGHTS and YDEGEE. V lost 0 bases, J lost 6 bases, and 4 bases lay in between. This CDR3 region has 12 residues. CDR3 region: CASSLDFQPQHF. CDR3 in DNA: TGTGCCAGCAGCTTGGATTTTCAGCCCCAGCATTTT. Based on the CDR3 plus reference TRBV5-8 and TRBJ1-5, the full variable domain is EAGVTQSPTHLIKTRGQQATLRCSPISGHTSVYWYQQALGLGLQFLLWYDEGEERNRGNFPPRFSGRQFPNYSSELNVNALELEDSALYLCASSLDFQPQHFGDGTRLSIL.

This clonotype has a count of ten or more. CDR3 region: CASSQEGGRGEKLFF. Here the CDR3 DNA reads TGCGCCAGCAGCCAAGAGGGGGGGAGAGGTGAAAAACTGTTTTTT. J is TRBJ1-4 and V is TRBV4-1, with a weak D call TRBD1 (5 bases). Germline V gives CDR1 MGHRA, CDR2 YSYEKL. V shed 0 bases and J shed 7 bases, with 12 bases lying between them. The CDR3 loop spans 15 amino acids.